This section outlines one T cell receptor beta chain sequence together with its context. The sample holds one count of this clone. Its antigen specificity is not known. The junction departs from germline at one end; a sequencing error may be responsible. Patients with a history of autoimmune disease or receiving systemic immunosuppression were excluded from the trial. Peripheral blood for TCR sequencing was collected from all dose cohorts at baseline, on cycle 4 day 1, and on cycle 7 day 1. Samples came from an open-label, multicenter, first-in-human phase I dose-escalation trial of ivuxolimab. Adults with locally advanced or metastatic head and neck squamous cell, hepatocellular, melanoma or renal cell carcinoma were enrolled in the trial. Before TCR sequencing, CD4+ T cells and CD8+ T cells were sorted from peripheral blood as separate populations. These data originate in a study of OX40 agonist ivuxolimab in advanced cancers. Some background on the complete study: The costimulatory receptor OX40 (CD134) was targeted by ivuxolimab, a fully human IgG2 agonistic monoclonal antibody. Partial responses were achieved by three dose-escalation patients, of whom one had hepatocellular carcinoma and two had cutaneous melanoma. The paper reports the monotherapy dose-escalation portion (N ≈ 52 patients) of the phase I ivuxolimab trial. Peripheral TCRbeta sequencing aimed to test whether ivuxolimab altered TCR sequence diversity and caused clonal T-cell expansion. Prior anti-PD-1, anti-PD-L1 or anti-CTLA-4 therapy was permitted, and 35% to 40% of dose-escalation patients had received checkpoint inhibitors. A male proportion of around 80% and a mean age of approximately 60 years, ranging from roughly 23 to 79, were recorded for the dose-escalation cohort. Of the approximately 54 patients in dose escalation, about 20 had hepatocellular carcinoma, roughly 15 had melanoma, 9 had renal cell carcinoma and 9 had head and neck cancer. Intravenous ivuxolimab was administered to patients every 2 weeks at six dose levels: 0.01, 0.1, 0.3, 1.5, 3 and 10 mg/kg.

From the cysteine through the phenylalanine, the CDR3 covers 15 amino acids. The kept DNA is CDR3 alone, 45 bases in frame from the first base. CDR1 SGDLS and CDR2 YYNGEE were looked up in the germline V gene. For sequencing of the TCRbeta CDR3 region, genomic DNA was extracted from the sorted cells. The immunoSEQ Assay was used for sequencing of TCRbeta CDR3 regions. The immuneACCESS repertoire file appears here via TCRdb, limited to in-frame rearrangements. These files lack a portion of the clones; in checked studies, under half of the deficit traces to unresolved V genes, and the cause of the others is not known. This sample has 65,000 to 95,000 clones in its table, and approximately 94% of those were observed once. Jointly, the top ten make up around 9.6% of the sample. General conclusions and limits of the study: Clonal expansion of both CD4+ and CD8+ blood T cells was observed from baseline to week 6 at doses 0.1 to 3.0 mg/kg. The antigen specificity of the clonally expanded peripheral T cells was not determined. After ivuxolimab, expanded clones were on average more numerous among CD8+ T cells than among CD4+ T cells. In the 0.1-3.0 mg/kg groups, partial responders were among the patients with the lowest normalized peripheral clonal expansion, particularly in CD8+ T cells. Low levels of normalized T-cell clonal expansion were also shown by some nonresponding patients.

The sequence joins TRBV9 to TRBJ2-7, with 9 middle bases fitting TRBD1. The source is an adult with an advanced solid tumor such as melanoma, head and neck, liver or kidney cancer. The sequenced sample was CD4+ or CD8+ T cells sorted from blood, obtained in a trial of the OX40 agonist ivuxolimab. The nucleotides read TGTGCCAGCAGCGCCACCGGGACAGGGTCCTCCGAGCAGTACTTC. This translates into CASSATGTGSSEQYF.